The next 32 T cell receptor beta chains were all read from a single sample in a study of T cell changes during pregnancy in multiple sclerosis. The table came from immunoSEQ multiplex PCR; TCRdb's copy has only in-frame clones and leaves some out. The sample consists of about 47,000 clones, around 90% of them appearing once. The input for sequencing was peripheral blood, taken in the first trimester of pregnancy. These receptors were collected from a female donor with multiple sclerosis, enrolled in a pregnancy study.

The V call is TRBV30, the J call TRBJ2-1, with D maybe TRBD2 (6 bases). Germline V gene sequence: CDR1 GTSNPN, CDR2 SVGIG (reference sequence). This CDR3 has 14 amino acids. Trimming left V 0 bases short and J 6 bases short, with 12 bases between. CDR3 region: CAWSVNLATNEQFF. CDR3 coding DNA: TGTGCCTGGAGTGTAAATCTAGCGACCAATGAGCAGTTCTTC.

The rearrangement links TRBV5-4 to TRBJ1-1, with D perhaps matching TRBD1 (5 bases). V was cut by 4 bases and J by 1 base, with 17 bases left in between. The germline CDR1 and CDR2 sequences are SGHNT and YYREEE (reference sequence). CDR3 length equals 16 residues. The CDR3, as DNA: TGTGCCAGCAGCCTTGCTGTCGGACAAACGAACACTGAAGCTTTCTTT. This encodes CASSLAVGQTNTEAFF.

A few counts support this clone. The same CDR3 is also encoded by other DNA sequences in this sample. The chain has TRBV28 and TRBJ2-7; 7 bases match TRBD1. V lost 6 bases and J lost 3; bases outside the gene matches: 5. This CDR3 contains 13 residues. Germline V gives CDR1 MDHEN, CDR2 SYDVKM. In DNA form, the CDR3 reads TGTGCCAGCAGCTTACGACAGGGCTACGAGCAGTACTTC. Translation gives CASSLRQGYEQYF.

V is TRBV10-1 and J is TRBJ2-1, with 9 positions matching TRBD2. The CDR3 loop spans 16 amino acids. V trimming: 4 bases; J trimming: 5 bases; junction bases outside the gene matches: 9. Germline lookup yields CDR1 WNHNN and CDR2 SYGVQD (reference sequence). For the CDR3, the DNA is TGCGCCAGCAGTGCTCGGTTAGCGGGGGCCAACAATGAGCAGTTCTTC. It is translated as CASSARLAGANNEQFF.

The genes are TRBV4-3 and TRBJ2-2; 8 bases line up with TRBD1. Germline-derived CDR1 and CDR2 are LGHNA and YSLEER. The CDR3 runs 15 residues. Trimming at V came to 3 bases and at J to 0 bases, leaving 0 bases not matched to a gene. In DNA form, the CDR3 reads TGCGCCAGCAGCCACAGGGGGCCGAACACCGGGGAGCTGTTTTTT. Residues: CASSHRGPNTGELFF.

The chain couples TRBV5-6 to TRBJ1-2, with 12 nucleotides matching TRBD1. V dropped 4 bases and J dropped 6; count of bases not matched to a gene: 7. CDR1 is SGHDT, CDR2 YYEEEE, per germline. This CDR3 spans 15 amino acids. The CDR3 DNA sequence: TGTGCCAGCAGCCCTGCCGGGACAGGGGGCCATGGCTACACCTTC. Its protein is CASSPAGTGGHGYTF.

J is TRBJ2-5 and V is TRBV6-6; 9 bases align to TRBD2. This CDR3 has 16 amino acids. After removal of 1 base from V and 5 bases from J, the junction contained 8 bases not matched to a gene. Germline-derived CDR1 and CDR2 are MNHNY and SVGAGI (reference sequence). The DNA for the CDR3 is TGTGCCAGCAGTTACTTGAGCGGGGGGCGATTGGAGACCCAGTACTTC. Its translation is CASSYLSGGRLETQYF.

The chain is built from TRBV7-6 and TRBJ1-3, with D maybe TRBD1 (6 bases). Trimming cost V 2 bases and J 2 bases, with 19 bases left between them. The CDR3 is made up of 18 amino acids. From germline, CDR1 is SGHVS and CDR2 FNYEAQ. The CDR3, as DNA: TGTGCCAGCAGCTTATCCCCCCCTCAGGGGATTGCTGGAAACACCATATATTTT. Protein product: CASSLSPPQGIAGNTIYF.

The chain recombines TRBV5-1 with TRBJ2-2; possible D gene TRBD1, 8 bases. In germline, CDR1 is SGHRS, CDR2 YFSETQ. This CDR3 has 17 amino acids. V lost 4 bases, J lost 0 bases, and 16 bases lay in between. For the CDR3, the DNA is TGCGCCAGCAGCGGCTACAGGGGGACTACGAACACCGGGGAGCTGTTTTTT. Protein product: CASSGYRGTTNTGELFF.

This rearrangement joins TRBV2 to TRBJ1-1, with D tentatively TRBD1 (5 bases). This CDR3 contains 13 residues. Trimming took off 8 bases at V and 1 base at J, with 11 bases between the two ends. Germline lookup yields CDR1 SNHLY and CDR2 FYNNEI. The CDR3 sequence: CASGGVQNTEAFF. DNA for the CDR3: TGTGCCAGCGGAGGGGTTCAGAACACTGAAGCTTTCTTT.

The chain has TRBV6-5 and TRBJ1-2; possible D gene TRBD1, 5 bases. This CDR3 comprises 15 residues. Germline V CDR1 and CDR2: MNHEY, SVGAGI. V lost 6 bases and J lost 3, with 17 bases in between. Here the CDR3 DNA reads TGTGCCAGCAGCTGGGTCGGGGGTGGGTACTATGGCTACACCTTC. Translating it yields CASSWVGGGYYGYTF.

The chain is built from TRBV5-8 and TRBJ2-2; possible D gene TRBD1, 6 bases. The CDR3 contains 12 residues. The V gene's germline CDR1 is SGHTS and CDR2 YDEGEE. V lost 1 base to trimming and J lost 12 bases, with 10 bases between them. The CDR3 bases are TGTGCCAGCAGCTTGTGGCAGGGGCAGCTGTTTTTT. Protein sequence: CASSLWQGQLFF.

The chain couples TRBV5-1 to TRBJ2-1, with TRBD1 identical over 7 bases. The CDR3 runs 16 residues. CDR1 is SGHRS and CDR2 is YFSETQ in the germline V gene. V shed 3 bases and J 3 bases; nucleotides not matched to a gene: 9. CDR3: CASSYGTVPFYNEQFF. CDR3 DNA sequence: TGCGCCAGCAGCTATGGGACAGTCCCTTTCTACAATGAGCAGTTCTTC.

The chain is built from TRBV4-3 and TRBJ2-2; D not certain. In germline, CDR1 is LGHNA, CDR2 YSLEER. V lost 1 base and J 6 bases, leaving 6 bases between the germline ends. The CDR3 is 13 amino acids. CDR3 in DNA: TGCGCCAGCAGCCAAGTGGCTTCCGGGGAGCTGTTTTTT. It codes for CASSQVASGELFF.

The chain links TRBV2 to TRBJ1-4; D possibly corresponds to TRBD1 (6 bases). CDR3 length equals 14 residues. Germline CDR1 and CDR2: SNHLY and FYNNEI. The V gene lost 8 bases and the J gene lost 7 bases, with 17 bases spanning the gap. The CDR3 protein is CASESGEGFEKLFF. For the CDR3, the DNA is TGTGCCAGCGAATCAGGGGAAGGGTTTGAAAAACTGTTTTTT.

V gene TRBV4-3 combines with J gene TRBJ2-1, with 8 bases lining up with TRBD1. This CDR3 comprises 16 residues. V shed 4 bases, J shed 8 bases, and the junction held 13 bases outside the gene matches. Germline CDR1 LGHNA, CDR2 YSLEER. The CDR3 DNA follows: TGCGCCAGCAGCCCCGAGGAGGACAGGGTAGTCGATGAGCAGTTCTTC. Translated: CASSPEEDRVVDEQFF.

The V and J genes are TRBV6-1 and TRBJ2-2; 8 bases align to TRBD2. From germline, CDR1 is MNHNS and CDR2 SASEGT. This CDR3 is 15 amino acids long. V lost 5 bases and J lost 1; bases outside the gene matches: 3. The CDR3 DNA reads TGTGCCAGCAGTAACAGCGGGGGGAACACCGGGGAGCTGTTTTTT. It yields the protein CASSNSGGNTGELFF.

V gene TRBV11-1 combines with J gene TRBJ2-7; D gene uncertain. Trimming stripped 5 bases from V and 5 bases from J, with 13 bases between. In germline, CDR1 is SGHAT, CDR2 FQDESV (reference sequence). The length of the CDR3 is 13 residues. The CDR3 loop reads CASSRDLTDEQYF. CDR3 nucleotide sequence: TGTGCCAGCAGCCGCGACTTGACCGACGAGCAGTACTTC.

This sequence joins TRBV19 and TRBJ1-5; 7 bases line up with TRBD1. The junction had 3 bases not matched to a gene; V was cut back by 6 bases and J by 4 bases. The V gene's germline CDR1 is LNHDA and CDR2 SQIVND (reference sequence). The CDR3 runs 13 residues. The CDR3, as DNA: TGTGCCAGTAGAGACAGGGAGAATCAGCCCCAGCATTTT. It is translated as CASRDRENQPQHF. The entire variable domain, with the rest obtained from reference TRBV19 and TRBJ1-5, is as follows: DGGITQSPKYLFRKEGQNVTLSCEQNLNHDAMYWYRQDPGQGLRLIYYSQIVNDFQKGDIAEGYSVSREKKESFPLTVTSAQKNPTAFYLCASRDRENQPQHFGDGTRLSIL.

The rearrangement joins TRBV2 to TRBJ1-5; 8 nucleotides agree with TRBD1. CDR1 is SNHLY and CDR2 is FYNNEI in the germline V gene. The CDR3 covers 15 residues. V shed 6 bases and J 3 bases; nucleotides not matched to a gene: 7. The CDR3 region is CASSRQGIYNQPQHF. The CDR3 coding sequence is TGTGCCAGCAGCCGACAGGGGATCTACAATCAGCCCCAGCATTTT.

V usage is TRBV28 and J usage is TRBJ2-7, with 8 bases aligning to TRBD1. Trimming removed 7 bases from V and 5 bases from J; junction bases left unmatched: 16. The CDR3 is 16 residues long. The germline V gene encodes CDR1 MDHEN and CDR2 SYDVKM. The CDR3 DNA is TGTGCCAGCATCCTTCGCCTGACAGGGGCGGGCCACGAGCAGTACTTC. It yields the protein CASILRLTGAGHEQYF.

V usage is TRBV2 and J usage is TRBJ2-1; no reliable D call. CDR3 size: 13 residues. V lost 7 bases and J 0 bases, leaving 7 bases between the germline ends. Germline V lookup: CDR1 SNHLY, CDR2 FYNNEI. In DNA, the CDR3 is TGTGCCAGCACCTACGACTCCTACAATGAGCAGTTCTTC. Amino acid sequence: CASTYDSYNEQFF.

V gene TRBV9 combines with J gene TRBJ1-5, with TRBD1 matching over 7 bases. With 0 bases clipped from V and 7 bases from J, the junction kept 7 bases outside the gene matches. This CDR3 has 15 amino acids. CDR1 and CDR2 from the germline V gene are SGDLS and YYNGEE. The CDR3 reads CASSVGTGQGQPQHF. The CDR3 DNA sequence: TGTGCCAGCAGCGTAGGGACAGGCCAGGGGCAGCCCCAGCATTTT. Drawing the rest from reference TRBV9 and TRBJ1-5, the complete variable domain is DSGVTQTPKHLITATGQRVTLRCSPRSGDLSVYWYQQSLDQGLQFLIQYYNGEERAKGNILERFSAQQFPDLHSELNLSSLELGDSALYFCASSVGTGQGQPQHFGDGTRLSIL.

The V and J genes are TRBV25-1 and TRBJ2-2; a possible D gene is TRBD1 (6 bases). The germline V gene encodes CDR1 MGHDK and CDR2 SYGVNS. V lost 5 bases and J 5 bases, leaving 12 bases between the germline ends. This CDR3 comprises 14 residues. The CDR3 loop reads CASSNRVETGELFF. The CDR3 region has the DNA TGTGCCAGCAGTAACAGGGTAGAGACCGGGGAGCTGTTTTTT. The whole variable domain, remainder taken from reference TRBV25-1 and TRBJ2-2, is EADIYQTPRYLVIGTGKKITLECSQTMGHDKMYWYQQDPGMELHLIHYSYGVNSTEKGDLSSESTVSRIRTEHFPLTLESARPSHTSQYLCASSNRVETGELFFGEGSRLTVL.

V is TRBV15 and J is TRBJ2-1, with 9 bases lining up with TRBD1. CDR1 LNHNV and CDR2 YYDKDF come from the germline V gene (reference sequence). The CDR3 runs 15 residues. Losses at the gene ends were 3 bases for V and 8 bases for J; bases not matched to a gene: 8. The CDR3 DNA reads TGTGCCACCAGCAGGGACAGGGGTGTTACCGATGAGCAGTTCTTC. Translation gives CATSRDRGVTDEQFF.

CDR3 sequence reads: CATSRVRQGGTGYTF. In nucleotides, the CDR3 is TGTGCCACCAGCAGAGTCCGACAGGGTGGAACTGGCTACACCTTC. The chain links TRBV15 to TRBJ1-2, with 7 nucleotides matching TRBD1. Trimming took 1 base from V and 7 from J; bases not matched to a gene: 9. From germline, CDR1 is LNHNV and CDR2 YYDKDF (reference sequence). This CDR3 is 15 amino acids long.

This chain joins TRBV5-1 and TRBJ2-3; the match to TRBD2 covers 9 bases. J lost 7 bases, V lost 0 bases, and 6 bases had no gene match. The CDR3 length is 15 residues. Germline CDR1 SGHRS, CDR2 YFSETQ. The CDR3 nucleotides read TGCGCCAGCAGCTTGGGAGGGACTAGCTCACATACGCAGTATTTT. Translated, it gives CASSLGGTSSHTQYF.

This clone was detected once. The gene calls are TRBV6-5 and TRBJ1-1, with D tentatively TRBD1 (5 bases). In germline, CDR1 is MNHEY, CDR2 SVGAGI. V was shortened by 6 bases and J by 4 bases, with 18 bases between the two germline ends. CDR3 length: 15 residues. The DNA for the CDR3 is TGTGCCAGCAGACCCCAACCCGATCAGGGCACTGAAGCTTTCTTT. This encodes CASRPQPDQGTEAFF.

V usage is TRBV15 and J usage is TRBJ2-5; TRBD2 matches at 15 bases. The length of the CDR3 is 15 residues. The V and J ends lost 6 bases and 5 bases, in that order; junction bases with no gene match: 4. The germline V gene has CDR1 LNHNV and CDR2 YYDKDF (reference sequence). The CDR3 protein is CATRGTSGGLETQYF. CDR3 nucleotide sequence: TGTGCCACCAGGGGGACTAGCGGGGGGTTGGAGACCCAGTACTTC.

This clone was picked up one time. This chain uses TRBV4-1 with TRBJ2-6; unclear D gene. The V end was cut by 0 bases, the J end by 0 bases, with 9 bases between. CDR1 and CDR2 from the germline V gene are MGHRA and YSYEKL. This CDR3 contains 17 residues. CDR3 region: CASSQDPPLSGANVLTF. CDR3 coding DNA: TGCGCCAGCAGCCAAGATCCTCCCCTCTCTGGGGCCAACGTCCTGACTTTC.

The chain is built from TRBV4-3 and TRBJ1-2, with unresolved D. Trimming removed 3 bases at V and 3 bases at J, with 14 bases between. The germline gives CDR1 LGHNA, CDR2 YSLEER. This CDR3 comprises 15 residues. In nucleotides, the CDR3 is TGCGCCAGCAGCCATCAAAGCCGGTCGGACTATGGCTACACCTTC. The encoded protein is CASSHQSRSDYGYTF.

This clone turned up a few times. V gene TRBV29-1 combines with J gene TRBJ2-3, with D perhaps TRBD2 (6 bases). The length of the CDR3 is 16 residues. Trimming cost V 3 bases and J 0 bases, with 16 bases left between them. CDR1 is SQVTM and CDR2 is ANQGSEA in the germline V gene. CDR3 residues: CSVEGGRGLSTDTQYF. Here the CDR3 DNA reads TGCAGCGTTGAGGGCGGGCGGGGCCTTAGCACAGATACGCAGTATTTT.